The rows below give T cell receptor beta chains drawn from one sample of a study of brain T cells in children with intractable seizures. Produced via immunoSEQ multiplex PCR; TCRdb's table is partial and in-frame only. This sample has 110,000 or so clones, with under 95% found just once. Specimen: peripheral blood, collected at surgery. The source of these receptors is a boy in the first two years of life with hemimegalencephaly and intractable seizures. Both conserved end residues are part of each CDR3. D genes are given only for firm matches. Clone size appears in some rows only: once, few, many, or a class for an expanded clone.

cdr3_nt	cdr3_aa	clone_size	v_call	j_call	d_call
TGTGCCAGCAGTCCCCTTACAAGTTCACCCCTCCACTTT	CASSPLTSSPLHF	-	TRBV28	TRBJ1-6	-
TGTGCCAGTAGAAACGGGAGGGCTAACAATGAGCAGTTCTTC	CASRNGRANNEQFF	-	TRBV19	TRBJ2-1	TRBD2
TGTGCCAGCAGTTTATGGTCTAGCGGGTCCCAGGCAGATACGCAGTATTTT	CASSLWSSGSQADTQYF	-	TRBV27	TRBJ2-3	TRBD2
TGTGCCACCAGCAGAGTGGGGTTAGCGGCTAGCACAGATACGCAGTATTTT	CATSRVGLAASTDTQYF	-	TRBV15	TRBJ2-3	-
TGTGCCAGCAGTCAGCAACTAGCGGGACGGACGTACTTC	CASSQQLAGRTYF	-	TRBV28	TRBJ2-7	TRBD2
TGTGCCAGCAGCCCAAATGAAGGCTCCGGGGAGCTGTTTTTT	CASSPNEGSGELFF	-	TRBV6-5	TRBJ2-2	-
TGTGCCAGCAGAGAACGGGACAGGGATCCCTACGAGCAGTACTTC	CASRERDRDPYEQYF	once	TRBV27	TRBJ2-7	TRBD1
TGTGCCAGCAGTTCACAGACAGGGGATTTGGGGGAGCAGTTCTTC	CASSSQTGDLGEQFF	-	TRBV28	TRBJ2-1	TRBD1
TGTGCCAGCAGTCCCTACAGGGTACGGTACGAGCAGTACTTC	CASSPYRVRYEQYF	-	TRBV28	TRBJ2-7	-
TGTGCCAGCAGCCAAGACTTAGGGGCACGTGGGCAGTTCTTC	CASSQDLGARGQFF	-	TRBV14	TRBJ2-1	-
TGTGCCAGCAGCCTTGGTAATCAGCCCCAGCATTTT	CASSLGNQPQHF	-	TRBV27	TRBJ1-5	-
TGTGCCAGTAACGGACAGTTGGAGGAAAAACTGTTTTTT	CASNGQLEEKLFF	once	TRBV19	TRBJ1-4	-
TGTGCCAGCAGTCCTCGCCGTGCAGGTGGCTACAATGAGCAGTTCTTC	CASSPRRAGGYNEQFF	-	TRBV28	TRBJ2-1	-
TGTGCCAGCAGCTCCCGGACTAGCAATTGGGAGACCCAGTACTTC	CASSSRTSNWETQYF	-	TRBV11-3	TRBJ2-5	TRBD2
TGCGCCAGCAGCCCCAAGGGGTACAATGAGCAGTTCTTC	CASSPKGYNEQFF	-	TRBV5-1	TRBJ2-1	-
TGTGCCAGCAGCTTAAGCGGGAGGGCCTCCAATGAGCAGTTCTTC	CASSLSGRASNEQFF	-	TRBV11-1	TRBJ2-1	TRBD2
TGCGCCAGCAGTGGGACAGGGGGCACTGAAGCTTTCTTT	CASSGTGGTEAFF	-	TRBV10-1	TRBJ1-1	TRBD1
TGTGCCAGCAGTCCAACAGATACGCAGTATTTT	CASSPTDTQYF	-	TRBV6-2/TRBV6-3	TRBJ2-3	-
TGTGCCAGCAGCCTTTTCCGGACAGGGAGGGCGACTGAAGCTTTCTTT	CASSLFRTGRATEAFF	-	TRBV27	TRBJ1-1	TRBD1
TGCAGCGGCAACAGGGGGAAAGAGACCCAGTACTTC	CSGNRGKETQYF	-	TRBV29-1	TRBJ2-5	TRBD1
TGTGCCAGCAAACAGGACTTCTCCTACGAGCAGTACTTC	CASKQDFSYEQYF	once	TRBV7-9	TRBJ2-7	-
TGTGCCAGCAGCTTAGGACTTGACTTCGATACGCAGTATTTT	CASSLGLDFDTQYF	-	TRBV7-9	TRBJ2-3	-
TGTGCCAGTAGTCTCCGACAGGGTGGGTACGAGCAGTACTTC	CASSLRQGGYEQYF	-	TRBV19	TRBJ2-7	TRBD1
TGTGCCAGCAGTGTTAGCGGGATGAACACCGGGGAGCTGTTTTTT	CASSVSGMNTGELFF	-	TRBV6-4	TRBJ2-2	TRBD2
TGTGCCAGCAGCCAAGCGGGAGGGCCAGAGACCCAGTACTTC	CASSQAGGPETQYF	-	TRBV14	TRBJ2-5	TRBD2
TGTGCCAGCAGCCCCCTCCGGGGGGGCCGCACAGATACGCAGTATTTT	CASSPLRGGRTDTQYF	-	TRBV7-9	TRBJ2-3	TRBD2
TGTGCCAGCAGGTCTACAGGAGGACCGACTGAAGCTTTCTTT	CASRSTGGPTEAFF	-	TRBV7-3	TRBJ1-1	-